Listed below are T cell receptor beta chains from one sample, sequenced in a study of T-cell reconstitution after alpha-beta-depleted transplantation in children. One entry per CDR3 protein, called by TCRdb with MiXCR from the PCR reads. The table shows roughly 120,000 distinct CDR3 sequences, with more than 20% occurring only once. Material: PBMCs, mostly from graft donor cells, obtained 180 days after TCRalphabeta/CD19-depleted stem cell transplant. Receptor source: a male patient aged 2-9 years who had a stem cell transplant for chronic granulomatous disease, so the T cells may come from the graft donor. CDR3s include the opening cysteine and the closing phenylalanine or tryptophan. D genes are given only for firm matches. Clone size, where shown, is once, few, many, or a class for clones that have expanded.

d_call j_call clone_size v_call cdr3_aa cdr3_nt
TRBD1 TRBJ1-5 few TRBV29-1 CSGDRGVGNQPQHF TGCAGCGGGGACAGGGGAGTTGGCAATCAGCCCCAGCATTTT
. TRBJ1-1 . TRBV7-2 CASSAGGVTEAFF TGTGCCAGCAGCGCTGGGGGAGTTACTGAAGCTTTCTTT
. TRBJ2-4 . TRBV28 CASTPGKGGLAKNIQYF TGTGCCAGTACACCAGGGAAGGGGGGTTTAGCCAAAAACATTCAGTACTTC
. TRBJ2-7 many TRBV20-1 CSVRQIQRGKDEQYF TGCAGCGTACGCCAGATCCAACGCGGGAAAGACGAGCAGTACTTC
. TRBJ2-3 . TRBV7-6 CASSPLTGTDTQYF TGTGCCAGCAGCCCTCTGACAGGAACAGATACGCAGTATTTT
. TRBJ2-2 . TRBV7-9 CASSPRVTNTGELFF TGTGCCAGCAGCCCGAGAGTCACGAACACCGGGGAGCTGTTTTTT
TRBD1 TRBJ2-7 many TRBV20-1 CSASPGTGYEQYF TGCAGTGCTAGCCCCGGGACAGGTTACGAGCAGTACTTC
TRBD1 TRBJ2-3 many TRBV28 CASSFGTGVTDTQYF TGTGCCAGCAGTTTCGGGACAGGGGTCACAGATACGCAGTATTTT
. TRBJ2-7 . TRBV5-4 CASNPNGDIRRGSF TGTGCCAGCAACCCAAACGGTGACATTCGTAGGGGGAGCTTC
. TRBJ2-6 many TRBV9 CASRPGTTSGANVLTF TGTGCCAGCAGGCCGGGGACAACCTCTGGGGCCAACGTCCTGACTTTC
. TRBJ2-1 few TRBV9 CASSVGRGPYNEQFF TGTGCCAGCAGCGTAGGGCGGGGTCCATACAATGAGCAGTTCTTC
TRBD1 TRBJ2-5 . TRBV9 CASSPRGDSQETQYF TGTGCCAGCAGCCCCCGTGGGGACAGTCAAGAGACCCAGTACTTC
TRBD2 TRBJ2-1 . TRBV4-2 CASSPFPSGGAYNYEQFF TGTGCCAGCAGCCCCTTCCCTAGCGGGGGGGCATATAACTATGAGCAGTTCTTC
TRBD2 TRBJ2-5 . TRBV7-2 CASSLREVETQYF TGTGCCAGCAGCTTGCGGGAGGTAGAGACCCAGTACTTC
TRBD2 TRBJ2-1 few TRBV10-3 CAISEASGGYNEQFF TGTGCCATCAGTGAGGCTAGCGGGGGATACAATGAGCAGTTCTTC
. TRBJ2-7 few TRBV20-1 CSARNRPTYEQYF TGCAGTGCTAGAAACAGGCCAACCTACGAGCAGTACTTC
. TRBJ2-1 once TRBV5-1 CASSLVREKYNEQFF TGCGCCAGCAGCTTGGTTCGGGAGAAGTACAATGAGCAGTTCTTC
TRBD1 TRBJ1-5 . TRBV15 CATSRVDRGSNQPQHF TGTGCCACCAGCAGAGTTGACAGGGGGAGCAATCAGCCCCAGCATTTT
TRBD2 TRBJ2-1 many TRBV7-2 CASRGLAEQFF TGTGCCAGCAGGGGACTAGCGGAGCAGTTCTTC
. TRBJ2-2 . TRBV20-1 CSARDSGSATNTGELFF TGCAGTGCTAGAGATAGCGGCAGCGCCACGAACACCGGGGAGCTGTTTTTT